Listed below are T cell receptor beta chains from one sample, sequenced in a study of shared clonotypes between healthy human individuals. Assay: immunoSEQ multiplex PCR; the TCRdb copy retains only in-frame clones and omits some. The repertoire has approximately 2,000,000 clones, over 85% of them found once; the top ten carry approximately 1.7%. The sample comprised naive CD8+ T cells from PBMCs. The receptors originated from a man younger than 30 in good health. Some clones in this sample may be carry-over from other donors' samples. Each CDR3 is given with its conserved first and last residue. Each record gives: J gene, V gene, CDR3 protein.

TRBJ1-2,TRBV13,CASSPSRTLPYGYTF
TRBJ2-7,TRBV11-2,CASSPDGSFYEQYF
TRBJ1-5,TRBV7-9,CASSPPYSNQPQHF
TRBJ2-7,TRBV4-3,CASSQERGSSYEQYF
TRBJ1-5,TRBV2,CASSPEGYGQPQHF
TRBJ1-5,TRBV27,CASSLSFGSNQPQHF
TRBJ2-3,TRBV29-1,CSVEKAMVAGGATDTQYF
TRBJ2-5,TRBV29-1,CSVDIETQYF
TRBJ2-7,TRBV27,CASSLGGLSSYEQYF
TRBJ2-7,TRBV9,CASSGGAFSYEQYF
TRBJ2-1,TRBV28,CASSFRMNEQFF
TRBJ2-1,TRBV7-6,CASSLIASGSGEQFF
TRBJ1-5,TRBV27,CASLNRLDRGNQPQHF
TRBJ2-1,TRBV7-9,CASSLAPGHNEQFF
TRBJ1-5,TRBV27,CASSWTGNNQPQHF
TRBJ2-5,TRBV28,CASSPRGAWTQYF
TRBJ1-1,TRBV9,CASAGSPNTEAFF
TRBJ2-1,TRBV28,CASMAEGGLQGQFF
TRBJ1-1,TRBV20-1,CSVDSYTEAFF
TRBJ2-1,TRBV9,CASSVGGSNEQFF
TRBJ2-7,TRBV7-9,CASSLGRGGHYEQYF
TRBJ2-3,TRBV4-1,CASSLRDRSTDTQYF
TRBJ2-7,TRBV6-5,CASSYSGPGTEQYF
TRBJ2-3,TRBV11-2,CASSLVPGNTDTQYF
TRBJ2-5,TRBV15,CATSREGEEGQGEEETQYF
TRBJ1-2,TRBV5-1,CASSYSPGYTF
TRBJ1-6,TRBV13,CASSPDRGSPLHF
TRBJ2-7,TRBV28,CASSLYRHRNSYEQYF
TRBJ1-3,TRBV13,CASSLEGVRGPGNTIYF
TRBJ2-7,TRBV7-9,CASSLVGQGSYEQYF
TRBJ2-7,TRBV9,CASSPSGTPNHEQYF
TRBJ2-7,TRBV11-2,CASSYGAGTGLYEQYF
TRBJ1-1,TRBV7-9,CASILGTEAFF